The sequence of this TCR beta chain was determined in a study of T cells after yellow fever vaccination. About the study: SMART-Seq v4 Ultra Low Input served to prepare low-cell-number fractions.

To note about this clonotype: Its antigen remains unidentified.

The study made its TCR cDNA through 5'RACE template switching. That step introduced a universal primer site along with UMIs. TCRdb used MiXCR to reprocess the 5' RACE reads, holding one entry per CDR3 protein. The top ten clones hold 2.5% of a sample with some 160,000 distinct CDR3 sequences, about 7% of them seen once. Whole-study findings and limits: Abundant clonotypes from the bulk population could have been carried over as contaminants into FACS-sorted repertoires. Clonotype sharing between CD4 and CD8 compartments was small.

This TCR was recovered from a man between 18 and 35 years old who received the YFV17D yellow fever vaccine. Here the sequenced sample was CD4+ T cells sorted from PBMCs, taken 5 to 6 days after the first yellow fever vaccination.

The CDR3: CASSPTSVDPGETQYF. In DNA form, the CDR3 reads TGTGCCAGCTCACCAACTAGCGTGGACCCGGGAGAGACCCAGTACTTC. The V and J genes are TRBV18 and TRBJ2-5; 7 bases map to TRBD2. The CDR3 runs to 16 residues. Germline V gene lookup returns CDR1 KGHSH and CDR2 LQKENI. V gave up 2 bases and J gave up 4 bases; unmatched junction bases: 10.